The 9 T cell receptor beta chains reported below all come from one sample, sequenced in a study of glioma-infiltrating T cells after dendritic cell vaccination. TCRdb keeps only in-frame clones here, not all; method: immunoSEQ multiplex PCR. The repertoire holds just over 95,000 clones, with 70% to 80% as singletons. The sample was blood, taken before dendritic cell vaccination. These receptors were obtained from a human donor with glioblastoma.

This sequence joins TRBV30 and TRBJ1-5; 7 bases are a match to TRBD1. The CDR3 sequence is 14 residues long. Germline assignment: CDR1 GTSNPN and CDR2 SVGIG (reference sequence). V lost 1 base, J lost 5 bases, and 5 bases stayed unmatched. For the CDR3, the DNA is TGTGCCTGGAGTGCAGGGGGTCGCCATCAGCCCCAGCATTTT. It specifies CAWSAGGRHQPQHF.

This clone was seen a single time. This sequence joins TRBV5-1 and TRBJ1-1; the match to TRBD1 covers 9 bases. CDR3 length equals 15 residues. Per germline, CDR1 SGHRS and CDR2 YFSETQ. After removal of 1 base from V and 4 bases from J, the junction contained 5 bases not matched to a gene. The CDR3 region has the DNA TGCGCCAGCAGCTTGTGGGGACAGGGTGGCACTGAAGCTTTCTTT. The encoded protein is CASSLWGQGGTEAFF.

For the CDR3, the DNA is TGTGCCAGCAGCCAAGAATTAGACAGGCCTAACTATGGCTACACCTTC. Translated: CASSQELDRPNYGYTF. The chain links TRBV4-2 to TRBJ1-2; the D gene is possibly TRBD1 (6 bases). The CDR3 covers 16 residues. Trimming stripped 0 bases from V and 0 bases from J, with 11 bases between. CDR1 is LGHNA and CDR2 is YNFKEQ in the germline V gene.

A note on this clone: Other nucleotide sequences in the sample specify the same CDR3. CDR3 bases: TGTGCCAGCAGCAACCAAGGACAGGGAGGGGATACGCAGTATTTT. This gives the protein CASSNQGQGGDTQYF. The chain combines TRBV28 with TRBJ2-3; tentatively, D is TRBD1 (8 bases). The CDR3 loop spans 15 amino acids. The V and J ends lost 6 bases and 6 bases respectively, with 19 bases between them. Germline V gene data show CDR1 as MDHEN and CDR2 as SYDVKM.

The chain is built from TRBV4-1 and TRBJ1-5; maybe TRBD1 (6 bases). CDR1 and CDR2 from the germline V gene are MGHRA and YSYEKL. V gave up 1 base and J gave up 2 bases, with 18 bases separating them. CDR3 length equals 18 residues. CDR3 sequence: CASSQGRLQGVGNQPQHF. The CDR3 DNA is TGCGCCAGCAGCCAAGGCAGGCTACAGGGCGTAGGCAATCAGCCCCAGCATTTT.

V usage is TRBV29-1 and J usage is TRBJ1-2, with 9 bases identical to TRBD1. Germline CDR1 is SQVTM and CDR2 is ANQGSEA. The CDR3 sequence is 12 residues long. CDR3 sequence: CGTYRGRYGYTF. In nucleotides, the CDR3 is TGCGGGACCTACAGGGGGCGGTATGGCTACACCTTC.

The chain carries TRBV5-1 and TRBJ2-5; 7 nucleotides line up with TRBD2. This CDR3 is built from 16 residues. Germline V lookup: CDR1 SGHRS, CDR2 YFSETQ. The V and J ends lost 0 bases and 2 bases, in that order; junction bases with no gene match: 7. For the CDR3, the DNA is TGCGCCAGCAGCTTGGTGGGGGGGTCGGGTCAAGAGACCCAGTACTTC. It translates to CASSLVGGSGQETQYF.

CDR3 nucleotides: TGTGCCAGCAGCTTCATTACAGGGGCTGGGGACACTGAAGCTTTCTTT. Its translation: CASSFITGAGDTEAFF. The V gene is TRBV7-9, the J gene TRBJ1-1; 7 positions agree with TRBD1. This CDR3 comprises 16 residues. Germline V gene lookup returns CDR1 SEHNR and CDR2 FQNEAQ (reference sequence). The ends lost 3 bases at V and 3 bases at J; junction bases unmatched: 10.

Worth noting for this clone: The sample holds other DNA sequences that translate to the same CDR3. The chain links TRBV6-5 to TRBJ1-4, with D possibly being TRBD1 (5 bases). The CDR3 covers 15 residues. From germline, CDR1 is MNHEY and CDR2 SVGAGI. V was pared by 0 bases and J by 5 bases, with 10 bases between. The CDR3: CASSYSGGTNEKLFF. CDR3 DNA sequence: TGTGCCAGCAGTTACTCCGGGGGAACAAATGAAAAACTGTTTTTT.